The sequence of this TCR beta chain was determined in a study of spatial heterogeneity in lung cancer. Sample time point: sample taken at primary tumor resection. The authors sequenced whole RNA from tumor, nontumor lung or frozen PBMC without sorting. TCRdb reprocessed the 5' RACE reads with MiXCR, giving one entry per CDR3 protein. The table includes some 8,100 distinct CDR3 sequences, about 5% detected once. As to this clonotype: A much larger clone sits a single nucleotide away, making a read error possible.

The receptor was derived from a male donor with early-stage non-small cell lung cancer. The sample in question was PBMCs, obtained at surgery.

This chain's CDR3 is CASSHLALSYEQYF. In DNA form, the CDR3 reads TGTGCCAGCAGCCATCTAGCCCTCTCCTACGAGCAGTACTTC. The chain links TRBV3-1 to TRBJ2-7, with D tentatively TRBD2 (5 bases). This CDR3 has 14 residues. Trimming took off 3 bases at V and 0 bases at J, with 9 bases between the two ends. CDR1 and CDR2 from the germline V gene are LGHDT and YNNKEL (reference sequence).